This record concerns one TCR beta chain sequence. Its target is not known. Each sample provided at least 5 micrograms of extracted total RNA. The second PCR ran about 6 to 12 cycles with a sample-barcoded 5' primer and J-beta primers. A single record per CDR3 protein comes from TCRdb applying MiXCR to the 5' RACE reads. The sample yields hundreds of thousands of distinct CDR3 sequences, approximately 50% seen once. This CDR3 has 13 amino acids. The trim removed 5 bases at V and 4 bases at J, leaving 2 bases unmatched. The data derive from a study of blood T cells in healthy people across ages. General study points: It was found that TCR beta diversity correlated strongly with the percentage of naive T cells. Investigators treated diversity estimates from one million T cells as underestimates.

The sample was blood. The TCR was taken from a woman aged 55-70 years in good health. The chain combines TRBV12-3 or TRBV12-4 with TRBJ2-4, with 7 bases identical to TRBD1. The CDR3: CASSRQGKNIQYF. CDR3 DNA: TGTGCCAGCAGTCGACAGGGAAAAAACATTCAGTACTTC.